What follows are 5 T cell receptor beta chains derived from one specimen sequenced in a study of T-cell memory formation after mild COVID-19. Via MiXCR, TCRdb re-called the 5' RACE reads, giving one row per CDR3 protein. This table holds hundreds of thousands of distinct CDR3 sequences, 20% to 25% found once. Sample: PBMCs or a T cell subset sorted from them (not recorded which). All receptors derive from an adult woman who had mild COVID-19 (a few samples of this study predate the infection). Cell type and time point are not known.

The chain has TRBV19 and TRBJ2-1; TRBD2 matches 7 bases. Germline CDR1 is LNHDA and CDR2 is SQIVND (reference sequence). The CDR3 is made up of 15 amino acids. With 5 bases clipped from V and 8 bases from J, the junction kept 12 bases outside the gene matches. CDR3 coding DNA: TGTGCCAGTAGTCCGCGAGCGGGGCGGATCCATGAGCAGTTCTTC. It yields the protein CASSPRAGRIHEQFF.

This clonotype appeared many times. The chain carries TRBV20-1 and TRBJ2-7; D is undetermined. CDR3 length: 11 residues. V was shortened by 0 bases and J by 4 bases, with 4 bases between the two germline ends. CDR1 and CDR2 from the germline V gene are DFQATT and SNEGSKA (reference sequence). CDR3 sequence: CSARDAYEQYF. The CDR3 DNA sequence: TGCAGTGCTAGAGATGCATACGAGCAGTACTTC.

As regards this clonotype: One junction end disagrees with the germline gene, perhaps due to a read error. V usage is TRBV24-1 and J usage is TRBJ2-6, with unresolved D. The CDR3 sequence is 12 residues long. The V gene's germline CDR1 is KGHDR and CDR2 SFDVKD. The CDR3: CATSDFSNVQTF. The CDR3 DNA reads TGTGCCACCAGTGATTTCTCCAACGTCCAGACTTTC.

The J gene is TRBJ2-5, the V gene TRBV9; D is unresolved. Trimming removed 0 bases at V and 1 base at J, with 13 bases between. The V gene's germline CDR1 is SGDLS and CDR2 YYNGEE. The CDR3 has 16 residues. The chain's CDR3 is CASSVGGSSSQETQYF. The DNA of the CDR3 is TGTGCCAGCAGCGTAGGGGGTAGCTCCTCCCAAGAGACCCAGTACTTC.

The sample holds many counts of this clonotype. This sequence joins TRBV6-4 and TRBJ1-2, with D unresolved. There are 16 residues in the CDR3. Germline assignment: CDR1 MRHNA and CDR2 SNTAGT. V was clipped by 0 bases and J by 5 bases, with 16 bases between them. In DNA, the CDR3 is TGTGCCAGCAGTGACTCGGCGGGGAAAGGAGGGTATGGCTACACCTTC. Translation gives CASSDSAGKGGYGYTF.